What follows describes a single T cell receptor beta chain. The antigen this receptor binds is unknown. No much larger clone is present one base from it, and per-base qualities are unavailable. The CDR1 and CDR2 encoded by the germline V gene are SGHVS and FQNEAQ. Taken from cysteine to phenylalanine, the CDR3 has 14 residues. The entry retains the CDR3 DNA only, 42 bases that are in frame from base 1. V lost 5 bases and J lost 1 base; the stretch between them is 9 bases long. These data originate in a study of post-analysis software for immune sequencing data (dated by TCRdb to about 2015). With regard to the full study: The recorded disease courses included relapsing-remitting, secondary progressive and progressive-relapsing multiple sclerosis, and some patients had no subtype annotation. The patient repertoires were set against under 12 previously published healthy control repertoires from donors whose ages ranged from roughly 6 to 25 years. A subset of samples was prepared in parallel using single-end sample barcoding, then pooled and co-amplified after Illumina adapter ligation.

Study-wide findings and limitations: Multiple sclerosis patients had significantly lower normalized Chao1 diversity than controls, a result that suggests substantial peripheral T-cell clonal expansion. The multiple sclerosis patient group was slightly younger than the control group. Roughly 5 TRBV segments, including TRBV5-6, TRBV5-1 and TRBV20-1, were significantly more frequent in patients than controls. Strong co-clustering of samples prepared in the same batch was shown by direct clustering with F measure, prompting a batch-effect correction.

The library was produced with PCR. For sequencing, an Illumina HiSeq 2500 was employed. Unique molecular identifiers were incorporated into TCR beta cDNA libraries to reduce PCR and sequencing biases. Per 1 to 10 million input T cells, 500,000 or so cDNA molecules were obtained, such that each molecule approximated one T cell. The same protocol used for the earlier healthy control dataset was applied to prepare and sequence the patient libraries. Samples belonging to the same batch were prepared together, multiplexed and sequenced on a shared HiSeq lane. Per the original workflow: Raw barcoded reads were processed with MIGEC, discarding single-read molecular identifier groups before consensus assembly and CDR3 extraction. VDJtools was used for post-analysis of the clonotype tables, and diversity was normalized by down-sampling every dataset to the size of the smallest sample. In repertoire overlap clustering, CDR3 amino acid sequences, but not nucleotide sequences, were matched to correct batch-related cross-sample contamination. TCRdb cleaned the public reads at Q25 with fastp, built clones with MiXCR and kept in-frame beta chains. Identical CDR3 proteins give one entry, which carries the most common genes and DNA. TCRdb, rather than the study authors, made the V and J calls. This sample is represented by some 690,000 distinct CDR3 sequences; around 60% of them were singletons. The top ten clonotypes cover roughly 12% of the sample.

To demonstrate the VDJtools post-analysis software, TCR beta repertoires were profiled from the peripheral blood of 13 young patients with multiple sclerosis. The patients with multiple sclerosis were children and adolescents between about 6 and 17 years of age. The sequence was obtained from a girl aged 2 to 9 with multiple sclerosis. Rearrangement joined TRBV7-8 to TRBJ2-1; the best D guess is TRBD2, with 5 bases matching. The material sequenced was blood. The CDR3 protein: CASSHRDSYNEQFF. The bases read TGTGCCAGCAGCCACCGGGATTCCTACAATGAGCAGTTCTTC.